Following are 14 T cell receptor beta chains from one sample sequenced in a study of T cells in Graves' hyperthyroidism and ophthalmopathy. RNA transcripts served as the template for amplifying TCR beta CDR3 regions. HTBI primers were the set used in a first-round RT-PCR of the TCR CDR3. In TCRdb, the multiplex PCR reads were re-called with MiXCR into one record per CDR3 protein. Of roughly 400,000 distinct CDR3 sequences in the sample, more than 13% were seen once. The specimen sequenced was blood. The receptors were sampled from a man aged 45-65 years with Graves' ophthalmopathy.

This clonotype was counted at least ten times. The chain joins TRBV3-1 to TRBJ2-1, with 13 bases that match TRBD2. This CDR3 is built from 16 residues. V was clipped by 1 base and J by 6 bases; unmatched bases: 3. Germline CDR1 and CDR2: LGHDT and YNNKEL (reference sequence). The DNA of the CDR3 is TGTGCCAGCAGCCAAGTGGGACTAGCGGGACGCAATGAGCAGTTCTTC. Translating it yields CASSQVGLAGRNEQFF.

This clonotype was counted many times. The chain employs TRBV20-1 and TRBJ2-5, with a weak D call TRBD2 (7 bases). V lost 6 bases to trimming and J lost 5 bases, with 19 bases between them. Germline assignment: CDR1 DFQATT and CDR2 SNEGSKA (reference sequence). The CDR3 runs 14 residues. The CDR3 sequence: CSASGAGVVETQYF. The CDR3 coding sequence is TGCAGTGCCAGCGGGGCAGGGGTTGTGGAGACCCAGTACTTC.

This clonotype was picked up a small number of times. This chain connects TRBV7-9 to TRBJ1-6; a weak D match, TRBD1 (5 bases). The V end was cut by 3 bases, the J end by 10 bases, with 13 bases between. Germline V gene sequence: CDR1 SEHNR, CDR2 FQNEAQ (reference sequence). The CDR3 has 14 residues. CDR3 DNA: TGTGCCAGCAGCTTGGCAGGCCGGGGGTCACCCCTCCACTTT. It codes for CASSLAGRGSPLHF.

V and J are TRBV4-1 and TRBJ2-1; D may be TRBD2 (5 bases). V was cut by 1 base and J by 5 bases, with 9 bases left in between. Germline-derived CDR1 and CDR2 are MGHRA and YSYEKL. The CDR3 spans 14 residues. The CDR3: CASSQGGLDNEQFF. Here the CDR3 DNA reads TGCGCCAGCAGCCAAGGCGGACTCGACAATGAGCAGTTCTTC.

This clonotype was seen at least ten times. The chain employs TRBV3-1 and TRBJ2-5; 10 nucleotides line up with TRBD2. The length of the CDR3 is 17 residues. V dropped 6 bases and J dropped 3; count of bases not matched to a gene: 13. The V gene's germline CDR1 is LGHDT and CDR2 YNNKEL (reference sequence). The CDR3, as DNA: TGTGCCAGCAGTCCAAGACTAGCGGGCCGGACCAAAGAGACCCAGTACTTC. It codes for CASSPRLAGRTKETQYF.

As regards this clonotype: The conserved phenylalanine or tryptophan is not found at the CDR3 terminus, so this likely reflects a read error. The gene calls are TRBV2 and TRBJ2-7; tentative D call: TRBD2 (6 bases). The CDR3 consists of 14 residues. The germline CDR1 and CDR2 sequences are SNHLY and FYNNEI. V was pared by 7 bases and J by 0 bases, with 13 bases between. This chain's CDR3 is CASTRAGSSYEQYL. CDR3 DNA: TGTGCCAGCACCCGGGCGGGGAGCTCCTACGAGCAGTACCTC.

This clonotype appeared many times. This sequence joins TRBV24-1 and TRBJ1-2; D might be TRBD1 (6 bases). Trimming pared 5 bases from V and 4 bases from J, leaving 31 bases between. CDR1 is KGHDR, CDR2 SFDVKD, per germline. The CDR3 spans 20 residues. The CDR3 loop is CATSAPHPGHPIQSIYGYTF. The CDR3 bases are TGTGCCACCAGTGCACCCCACCCGGGACACCCGATTCAGTCTATCTATGGCTACACCTTC.

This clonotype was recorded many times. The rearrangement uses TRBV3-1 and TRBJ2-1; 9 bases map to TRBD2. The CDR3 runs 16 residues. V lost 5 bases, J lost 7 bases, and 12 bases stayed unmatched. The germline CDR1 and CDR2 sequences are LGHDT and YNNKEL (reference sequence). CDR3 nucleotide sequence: TGTGCCAGCAGCACCCCCTTGATAGCGGGGGTTAATGAGCAGTTCTTC. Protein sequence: CASSTPLIAGVNEQFF.

DNA of the CDR3: TGTGCCAGCAGCGTAGGACAGGGGCAGTGGAATGAGCAGTTCTTC. Translating it yields CASSVGQGQWNEQFF. V gene TRBV9 combines with J gene TRBJ2-1; 8 bases map to TRBD1. J was trimmed by 7 bases and V by 0 bases; bases with no gene match: 6. This CDR3 region has 15 residues. Germline CDR1 reads SGDLS; CDR2 reads YYNGEE.

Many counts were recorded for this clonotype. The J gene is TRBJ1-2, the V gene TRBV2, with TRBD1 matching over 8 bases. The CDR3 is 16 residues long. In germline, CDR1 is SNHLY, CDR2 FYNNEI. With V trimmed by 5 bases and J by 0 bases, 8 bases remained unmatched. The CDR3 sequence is CASSRDRNPSNYGYTF. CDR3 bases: TGTGCCAGCAGTCGGGACAGGAACCCCTCTAACTATGGCTACACCTTC.

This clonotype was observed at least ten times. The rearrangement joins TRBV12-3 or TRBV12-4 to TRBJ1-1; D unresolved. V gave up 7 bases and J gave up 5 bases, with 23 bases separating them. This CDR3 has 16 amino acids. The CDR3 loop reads CASILILGLEPTEAFF. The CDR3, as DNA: TGTGCCAGCATCCTGATATTAGGACTCGAACCAACTGAAGCTTTCTTT.

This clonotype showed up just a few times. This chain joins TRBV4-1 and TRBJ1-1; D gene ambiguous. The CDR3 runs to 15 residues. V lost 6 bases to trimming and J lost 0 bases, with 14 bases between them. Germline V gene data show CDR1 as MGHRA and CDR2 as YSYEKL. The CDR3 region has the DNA TGCGCCAGCAGTTATACACCCCAGATGAACACTGAAGCTTTCTTT. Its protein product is CASSYTPQMNTEAFF.

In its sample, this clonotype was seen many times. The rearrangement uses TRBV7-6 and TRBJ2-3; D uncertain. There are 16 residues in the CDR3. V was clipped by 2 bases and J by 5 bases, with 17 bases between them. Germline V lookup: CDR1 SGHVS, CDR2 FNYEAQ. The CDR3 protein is CASSLLAYTSRDTQYF. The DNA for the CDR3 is TGTGCCAGCAGCTTACTTGCTTACACATCTCGAGATACGCAGTATTTT.

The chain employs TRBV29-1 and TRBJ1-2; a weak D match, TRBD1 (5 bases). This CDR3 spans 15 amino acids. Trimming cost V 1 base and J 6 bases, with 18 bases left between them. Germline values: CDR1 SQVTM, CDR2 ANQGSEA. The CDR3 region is CSVEGTGRGENGYTF. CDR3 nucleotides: TGCAGCGTTGAAGGGACTGGACGGGGGGAAAATGGCTACACCTTC.